This TCR beta chain was captured by sequencing in a study of blood T cell repertoires in COVID-19. Background on the study: Samples representing acute and convalescent COVID-19 were sourced from the United States, Italy and Spain. Nucleic acid was either cDNA or gDNA, and it came from T cells, B-cell-depleted T cells, or PBMCs.

The CDR3 is 18 amino acids. The V end was cut by 4 bases, the J end by 2 bases, with 21 bases between. The V gene's germline CDR1 is LNHDA and CDR2 SQIVND (reference sequence). Original handling: Researchers report that nucleated cell counts were estimated from reference gene primer amplification. The data were produced by immunoSEQ multiplex PCR, yet TCRdb's version contains in-frame clones alone and is incomplete. The DNA gave D and trimming, while V, J and clone size come from that table. The sample lists about 210,000 clones, 80% occurring once. This receptor was taken from a human donor in a cohort sampled during active COVID-19. V gene TRBV19 combines with J gene TRBJ1-5; TRBD1 is a possible D gene (5 bases). The sample consisted of peripheral blood. CDR3 residues: CASSTYLSHMGRNQPQHF. The CDR3 region has the DNA TGTGCCAGTAGTACTTACCTGTCCCATATGGGGCGCAATCAGCCCCAGCATTTT. The variable domain in full, with the rest retrieved from reference TRBV19 and TRBJ1-5, is DGGITQSPKYLFRKEGQNVTLSCEQNLNHDAMYWYRQDPGQGLRLIYYSQIVNDFQKGDIAEGYSVSREKKESFPLTVTSAQKNPTAFYLCASSTYLSHMGRNQPQHFGDGTRLSIL.